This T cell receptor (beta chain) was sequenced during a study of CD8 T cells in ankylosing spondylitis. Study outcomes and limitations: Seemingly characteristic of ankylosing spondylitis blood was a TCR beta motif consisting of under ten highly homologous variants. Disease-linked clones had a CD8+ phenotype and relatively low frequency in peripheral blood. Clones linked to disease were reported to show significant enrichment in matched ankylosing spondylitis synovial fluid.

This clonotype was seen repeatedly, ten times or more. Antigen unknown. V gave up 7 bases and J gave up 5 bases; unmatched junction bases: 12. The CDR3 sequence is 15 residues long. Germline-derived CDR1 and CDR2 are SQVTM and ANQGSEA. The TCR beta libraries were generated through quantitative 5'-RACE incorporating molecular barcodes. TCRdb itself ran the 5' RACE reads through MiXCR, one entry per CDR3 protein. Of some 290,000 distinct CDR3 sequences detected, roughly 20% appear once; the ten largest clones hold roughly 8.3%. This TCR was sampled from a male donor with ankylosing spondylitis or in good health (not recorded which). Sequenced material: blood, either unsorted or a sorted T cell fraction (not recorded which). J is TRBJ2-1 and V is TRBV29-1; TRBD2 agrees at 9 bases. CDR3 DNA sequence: TGCAGCGGCCTTGGGGGAGCGGGAGGCCACAATGAGCAGTTCTTC. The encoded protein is CSGLGGAGGHNEQFF.